These 31 T cell receptor beta chains share one sample of origin, sequenced in a study of blood T cell repertoires in COVID-19. Sequencing was performed with immunoSEQ multiplex PCR; in TCRdb, only in-frame clones are kept and a portion is missing. The table shows about 190,000 clones, with 75% to 95% occurring only once. Sample: peripheral blood. The receptors derive from a man over 45 with acute or convalescent COVID-19.

The V and J genes are TRBV13 and TRBJ1-3; 9 bases fit TRBD1. J gave up 8 bases and V 3 bases, and 8 bases lay outside the gene matches. Germline loops: CDR1 PRHDT, CDR2 FYEKMQ (reference sequence). The CDR3 extends over 15 amino acids. CDR3 nucleotides: TGTGCCAGCAGCTTTTCGGGACAGGGTTTACACACCATATATTTT. As protein: CASSFSGQGLHTIYF.

The chain employs TRBV28 and TRBJ1-5; tentatively, D is TRBD1 (5 bases). V was cut by 3 bases and J by 3 bases, with 12 bases left in between. Germline V gives CDR1 MDHEN, CDR2 SYDVKM. The length of the CDR3 is 15 residues. The CDR3 nucleotides are TGTGCCAGCAGTTTTCGGGGAGGGGTCAATCAGCCCCAGCATTTT. Encoded protein: CASSFRGGVNQPQHF.

The chain recombines TRBV6-1 with TRBJ1-3, with D unclear. Germline assignment: CDR1 MNHNS and CDR2 SASEGT. The length of the CDR3 is 16 residues. Trimming took off 4 bases at V and 4 bases at J, with 17 bases between the two ends. CDR3 coding DNA: TGTGCCAGCAGTGCAGCCGGGAGTGGAAGGGGAAACACCATATATTTT. Translated, it gives CASSAAGSGRGNTIYF.

The chain joins TRBV19 to TRBJ2-1, with a possible D match to TRBD2 (6 bases). CDR3 size: 16 residues. Per the germline V gene, CDR1 is LNHDA and CDR2 is SQIVND (reference sequence). V was cut by 3 bases and J by 3 bases, with 15 bases left in between. CDR3 protein: CASSISSVTLYNEQFF. The CDR3 DNA reads TGTGCCAGTAGTATCTCTAGCGTGACCCTCTACAATGAGCAGTTCTTC.

In this sample, this clone turned up once. The chain carries TRBV18 and TRBJ1-3, with TRBD1 matching over 10 bases. Germline lookup yields CDR1 KGHSH and CDR2 LQKENI. This CDR3 spans 14 amino acids. The J segment lost 10 bases and the V segment lost 6 bases, leaving 9 bases of the junction unmatched. The CDR3 bases are TGTGCCAGCTCCCCCGGGGGACAGGGGAGTACCATATATTTT. It encodes CASSPGGQGSTIYF.

The rearrangement uses TRBV10-1 and TRBJ1-3; D perhaps matches TRBD1 (5 bases). This CDR3 is built from 14 residues. The V gene lost 6 bases and the J gene lost 2 bases, with 11 bases spanning the gap. Per the germline V gene, CDR1 is WNHNN and CDR2 is SYGVQD (reference sequence). This chain's CDR3 is CASRASGAGNTIYF. The CDR3 region has the DNA TGCGCCAGCAGAGCCTCGGGGGCTGGAAACACCATATATTTT.

The chain carries TRBV2 and TRBJ2-1; TRBD1 matches at 7 bases. The junction had 11 bases not matched to a gene; V was cut back by 3 bases and J by 9 bases. This CDR3 has 15 residues. The germline gives CDR1 SNHLY, CDR2 FYNNEI. The CDR3 bases are TGTGCCAGCAGTGACGGACAGGTAAAAGTCGCTGAGCAGTTCTTC. This sequence encodes CASSDGQVKVAEQFF.

The genes are TRBV9 and TRBJ2-5; 9 bases map to TRBD1. The germline V gene has CDR1 SGDLS and CDR2 YYNGEE. Trimming cost V 3 bases and J 2 bases; bases outside gene matches: 8. This CDR3 region has 16 residues. This CDR3 reads CASSASYRGRQETQYF. CDR3 sequence (DNA): TGTGCCAGCAGCGCATCATACAGGGGGCGGCAAGAGACCCAGTACTTC.

In its sample, this clone was seen once. The chain couples TRBV11-3 to TRBJ2-5, with TRBD1 identical over 8 bases. This CDR3 has 14 residues. Unmatched junction bases numbered 7, after V lost 5 bases and J lost 5 bases. CDR1 is SGHNT and CDR2 is YENEEA in the germline V gene. The CDR3, as DNA: TGTGCCAGCAGCCCAGGGGGCGCGAGGGAGACCCAGTACTTC. Amino acids: CASSPGGARETQYF.

The chain has TRBV19 and TRBJ1-1, with 8 positions matching TRBD1. Germline V gene sequence: CDR1 LNHDA, CDR2 SQIVND (reference sequence). Trimming took 4 bases from V and 4 from J; bases not matched to a gene: 5. The CDR3 runs to 14 residues. CDR3 coding DNA: TGTGCCAGTAGTACCGGACAGGGCTTCACTGAAGCTTTCTTT. Its protein product is CASSTGQGFTEAFF.

This clone was counted ten times or more. The chain carries TRBV5-6 and TRBJ2-7; unclear D gene. The CDR3 is 14 amino acids. Trimming took off 0 bases at V and 4 bases at J, with 11 bases between the two ends. The germline CDR1 and CDR2 sequences are SGHDT and YYEEEE. The CDR3 DNA is TGTGCCAGCAGCTTGGGCATGGAGTATTACGAGCAGTACGTC. Its protein product is CASSLGMEYYEQYV.

V and J are TRBV5-1 and TRBJ1-1; possible D gene TRBD1, 5 bases. Germline assignment: CDR1 SGHRS and CDR2 YFSETQ. V was cut by 5 bases and J by 11 bases, with 16 bases left in between. The length of the CDR3 is 12 residues. The CDR3 DNA is TGCGCCAGCAGTCTGGGGTCAGGGTATGCTTTCTTT. It is translated as CASSLGSGYAFF.

The V and J genes are TRBV7-6 and TRBJ1-1; D possibly corresponds to TRBD1 (6 bases). From germline, CDR1 is SGHVS and CDR2 FNYEAQ. This CDR3 has 14 amino acids. Trimming took off 5 bases at V and 7 bases at J, with 17 bases between the two ends. The CDR3 region is CASSLLRGGNEAFF. The CDR3 DNA is TGTGCCAGCAGCCTCCTAAGGGGGGGAAATGAAGCTTTCTTT.

This chain connects TRBV21-1 to TRBJ1-4; the D call in the table, TRBD1, was not verified against the DNA. TRBV21-1 is a known pseudogene. CDR3 length equals 14 residues. The CDR3, as DNA: TGTGCCAGCAGCAGTGAGGACAGGGGAGAAAAACTGTTTTTT. Its protein product is CASSSEDRGEKLFF.

There are a few counts of this clone. The rearrangement uses TRBV7-2 and TRBJ2-1, with D unresolved. The germline CDR1 and CDR2 sequences are SGHTA and FQGNSA. This CDR3 is 14 amino acids long. Between the trimmed V and J ends, which lost 5 bases and 7 bases, there was a span of 15 bases. The CDR3 region is CASSATWVGNEQFF. As DNA, the CDR3 is TGTGCCAGCAGCGCGACTTGGGTTGGAAATGAGCAGTTCTTC.

This sequence joins TRBV5-1 and TRBJ2-2; 8 nucleotides line up with TRBD1. The CDR3 length is 14 residues. The V and J ends lost 4 bases and 6 bases, in that order; junction bases with no gene match: 5. Germline V gene lookup returns CDR1 SGHRS and CDR2 YFSETQ. In DNA, the CDR3 is TGCGCCAGCAGCCAGGACAGGGCGGCCGGGGAGCTGTTTTTT. Its translation: CASSQDRAAGELFF. Combining the CDR3 with reference TRBV5-1 and TRBJ2-2 gives the whole variable domain KAGVTQTPRYLIKTRGQQVTLSCSPISGHRSVSWYQQTPGQGLQFLFEYFSETQRNKGNFPGRFSGRQFSNSRSEMNVSTLELGDSALYLCASSQDRAAGELFFGEGSRLTVL.

The rearrangement joins TRBV3-1 (or the pseudogene TRBV3-2) to TRBJ1-6; no reliable D call. There are 14 residues in the CDR3. The V gene's germline CDR1 is LGHDT and CDR2 YNNKEL (reference sequence). Between the trimmed V and J ends, which lost 0 bases and 14 bases, there was a span of 14 bases. CDR3 nucleotide sequence: TGTGCCAGCAGCCAAGAAATTACAGTCACGTCCCTCCACTTT. Translating it yields CASSQEITVTSLHF.

Points on this clone: Germline is not matched at one junction end, which may reflect a read error. Different DNA sequences within this sample yield the same CDR3. This chain connects TRBV6-5 to TRBJ1-4; the D gene is possibly TRBD1 (6 bases). This CDR3 contains 16 residues. In germline, CDR1 is MNHEY, CDR2 SVGAGI. CDR3 protein: CASSYSGFGGREKLFF. The CDR3 DNA follows: TGTGCCAGCAGTTACTCGGGGTTTGGGGGCCGAGAAAAATTGTTTTTT.

The chain carries TRBV10-3 and TRBJ2-1; D perhaps matches TRBD2 (6 bases). The CDR3 consists of 16 residues. Germline-derived CDR1 and CDR2 are ENHRY and SYGVKD. The V gene lost 6 bases and the J gene lost 2 bases, with 17 bases spanning the gap. CDR3 loop: CAISSSVSTAYNEQFF. CDR3 bases: TGTGCCATCAGCTCTAGCGTCTCCACGGCCTACAATGAGCAGTTCTTC.

The gene calls are TRBV6-4 and TRBJ2-1; TRBD2 matches at 8 bases. The CDR3 contains 16 residues. The germline CDR1 and CDR2 sequences are MRHNA and SNTAGT. V lost 4 bases and J lost 6; bases outside the gene matches: 11. The CDR3 loop reads CASSASGGTVSNEQFF. DNA of the CDR3: TGTGCCAGCAGTGCCAGCGGGGGTACCGTGTCCAATGAGCAGTTCTTC.

The rearrangement joins TRBV29-1 to TRBJ2-7; 7 bases align to TRBD1. The CDR3 has 11 amino acids. Trimming cost V 6 bases and J 5 bases; bases outside gene matches: 4. CDR1 and CDR2 from the germline V gene are SQVTM and ANQGSEA. The CDR3 DNA sequence: TGCAGCGTAGACAGGGCCAACGAGCAGTACTTC. This codes for CSVDRANEQYF.

The gene calls are TRBV5-6 and TRBJ2-1; D perhaps matches TRBD2 (5 bases). The length of the CDR3 is 16 residues. Trimming left V 0 bases short and J 8 bases short, with 18 bases between. Germline V gene lookup returns CDR1 SGHDT and CDR2 YYEEEE. The CDR3 sequence: CASSLEGPLWRDEQFF. The CDR3 nucleotides read TGTGCCAGCAGCTTGGAAGGCCCCTTATGGCGGGATGAGCAGTTCTTC.

This rearrangement joins TRBV7-9 to TRBJ2-5, with a weak D call TRBD1 (5 bases). The germline gives CDR1 SEHNR, CDR2 FQNEAQ (reference sequence). Trimming removed 2 bases from V and 5 bases from J, with 6 bases in between. The CDR3 length is 12 residues. The CDR3 loop is CASSLYRETQYF. The CDR3 region has the DNA TGTGCCAGCAGCTTATACAGGGAGACCCAGTACTTC.

The CDR3 DNA reads TGTGCCAGCAGCTTAGCCCGCAGGAACACCTTC. Its translation: CASSLARRNTF. The chain has TRBV11-2 and TRBJ1-2, with D unresolved. CDR1 and CDR2 from the germline V gene are SGHAT and FQNNGV. The CDR3 has 11 amino acids. V lost 1 base and J lost 12, with 9 bases in between.

V usage is TRBV18 and J usage is TRBJ1-3; D gene unclear. The germline V gene has CDR1 KGHSH and CDR2 LQKENI. The CDR3 spans 16 residues. Trimming cost V 6 bases and J 0 bases, with 15 bases left between them. CDR3 DNA: TGTGCCAGCTCTCCCGTGGAGCGAAGCTCTGGAAACACCATATATTTT. Amino acids: CASSPVERSSGNTIYF. Supplemented by reference TRBV18 and TRBJ1-3, the full variable domain reads NAGVMQNPRHLVRRRGQEARLRCSPMKGHSHVYWYRQLPEEGLKFMVYLQKENIIDESGMPKERFSAEFPKEGPSILRIQQVVRGDSAAYFCASSPVERSSGNTIYFGEGSWLTVV.

This clone is a singleton in its sample. The CDR3 DNA follows: TGTGCCAGCAGCTTGGGGTCGGGCGAGCAGTACGTC. Translating gives CASSLGSGEQYV. The chain recombines TRBV5-5 with TRBJ2-7; no reliable D call. V dropped 0 bases and J dropped 6 bases, with 7 bases sitting between them. CDR1 is SGHKS and CDR2 is YYEKEE in the germline V gene (reference sequence). The CDR3 extends over 12 amino acids.

The gene calls are TRBV28 and TRBJ1-3; unclear D gene. The CDR3 contains 16 residues. Germline CDR1 reads MDHEN; CDR2 reads SYDVKM. The V gene lost 4 bases and the J gene lost 0 bases, with 13 bases spanning the gap. CDR3 in DNA: TGTGCCAGCAGTTCCCTGGACTCATTCTCTGGAAACACCATATATTTT. Protein: CASSSLDSFSGNTIYF.

The J gene is TRBJ2-2, the V gene TRBV7-2; D is unclear. V was cut by 2 bases and J by 2 bases, with 9 bases left in between. Germline-derived CDR1 and CDR2 are SGHTA and FQGNSA. The CDR3 has 15 amino acids. CDR3 in amino acids: CASSLSPSNTGELFF. The CDR3 DNA reads as TGTGCCAGCAGCTTATCCCCTAGTAACACCGGGGAGCTGTTTTTT.

V gene TRBV12-3 or TRBV12-4 combines with J gene TRBJ1-5; D is uncertain. The CDR3 is 11 residues long. Between the trimmed V and J ends, which lost 5 bases and 10 bases, there was a span of 9 bases. The CDR3 DNA reads TGTGCCAGCAGTAACTCTCCTCCCCAGCATTTT. Translation gives CASSNSPPQHF.

The chain employs TRBV6-5 and TRBJ1-4; 10 bases agree with TRBD1. Germline CDR1 and CDR2: MNHEY and SVGAGI. There are 16 residues in the CDR3. J lost 7 bases, V lost 0 bases, and 5 bases had no gene match. The CDR3 spells CASSYSKGTGAEKLFF. CDR3 bases: TGTGCCAGCAGTTACTCGAAGGGGACAGGGGCTGAAAAACTGTTTTTT.

V gene TRBV5-1 combines with J gene TRBJ1-1; 8 bases align to TRBD1. The CDR3 runs to 15 residues. CDR1 and CDR2 (germline): SGHRS, YFSETQ. After removal of 4 bases from V and 1 base from J, the junction contained 6 bases not matched to a gene. The CDR3 nucleotides are TGCGCCAGCAGCGAAATAACAGGGGGGAACACTGAAGCTTTCTTT. Translated: CASSEITGGNTEAFF.